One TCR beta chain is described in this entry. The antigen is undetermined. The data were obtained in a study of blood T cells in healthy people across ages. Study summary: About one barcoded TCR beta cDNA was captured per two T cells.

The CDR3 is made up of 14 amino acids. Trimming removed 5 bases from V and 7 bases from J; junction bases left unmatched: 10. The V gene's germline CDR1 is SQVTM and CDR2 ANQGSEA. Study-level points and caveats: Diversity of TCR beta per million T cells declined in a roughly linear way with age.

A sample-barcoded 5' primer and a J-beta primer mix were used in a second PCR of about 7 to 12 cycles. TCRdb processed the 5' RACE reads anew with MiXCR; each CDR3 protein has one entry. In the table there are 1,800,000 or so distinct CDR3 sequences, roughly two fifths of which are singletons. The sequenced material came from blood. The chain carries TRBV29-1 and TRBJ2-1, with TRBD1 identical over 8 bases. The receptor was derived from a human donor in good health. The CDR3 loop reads CSVYWAGGLNEQFF. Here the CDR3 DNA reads TGCAGCGTTTATTGGGCAGGGGGCTTGAATGAGCAGTTCTTC.